The entry below gives a single T cell receptor beta chain sequence along with its context. This clonotype occurred many times. Its antigen specificity is not known. No clone much larger than this one lies a single base away; base qualities are absent. The library was prepared using RT-PCR. Sequenced using an Illumina HiSeq 2500. TCRdb reanalyzed the raw reads on its own, using fastp at Q25 for trimming and MiXCR for clone calling, and kept in-frame beta chains. Under each unique CDR3 protein, matching rows form one entry showing the most common genes and DNA. The sample table shows roughly 790,000 distinct CDR3 sequences, and around 21% are seen once. The ten largest account for 10% of the sample. The data belong to a study of response to subunit inactivated influenza vaccine (dated by TCRdb to the late 2010s). For the wider study: Deep quantitative profiling of the T cell receptor repertoire was used in the study to follow responses to a trivalent subunit inactivated influenza vaccine.

On the study overall, not on this receptor specifically: The authors proposed that each seasonal influenza vaccination may bring in only a limited number of new T cells.

V was cut back by 0 bases and J by 8 bases, leaving a gap of 8 bases between them. The CDR3 runs 13 amino acids, cysteine and phenylalanine included. The CDR3 DNA has 39 bases and is translated from base 1. From the germline V gene (reference sequence), CDR1 is SEHNR and CDR2 is FQNEAQ. The starting material was PBMCs from blood, obtained 5 days after vaccination. The sequence came from a middle-aged man who received an inactivated influenza vaccine. Donor details come from another sample of the same person, matched by shared clones. The sequence is built from TRBV7-9 and TRBJ2-1, with a tentative D gene TRBD2 over 5 matching bases. The nucleotide sequence is given as TGTGCCAGCAGCTTAGCCGGTAGCGATGAGCAGTTCTTC. This yields the protein CASSLAGSDEQFF. With the portions outside the CDR3 filled from the reference TRBV7-9 and TRBJ2-1 genes, the complete variable region becomes DTGVSQNPRHKITKRGQNVTFRCDPISEHNRLYWYRQTLGQGPEFLTYFQNEAQLEKSRLLSDRFSAERPKGSFSTLEIQRTEQGDSAMYLCASSLAGSDEQFFGPGTRLTVL.